This T cell receptor beta chain derives from a study of CD8 T cells in ankylosing spondylitis. Study-wide results and limits: Earlier work had already found some motif variants in reactive arthritis synovial fluid and blood. Among TCR beta sequences, a motif of several highly homologous variants appeared characteristic of ankylosing spondylitis blood.

Germline CDR1 and CDR2: GTSNPN and SVGIG (reference sequence). The V and J ends lost 8 bases and 3 bases, in that order; junction bases with no gene match: 22. The CDR3 consists of 17 residues. In its sample, this clonotype was seen a few times. Its cognate antigen is unknown. Researchers built TCR beta libraries using quantitative 5'-RACE with molecular barcodes. TCRdb ran MiXCR on the 5' RACE reads and lists one entry per CDR3 protein. Among a few hundred thousand distinct CDR3 sequences listed, approximately 20% were seen once. The chain has TRBV30 and TRBJ2-7; 7 bases map to TRBD1. Sample: blood, either unsorted or a sorted T cell fraction (not recorded which). The sequence was obtained from a male donor with ankylosing spondylitis. The CDR3 reads CARTRAGGPENFYEQYF. CDR3 DNA sequence: TGTGCCCGAACCCGGGCAGGGGGTCCTGAAAACTTCTACGAGCAGTACTTC.